One sample yielded the 12 T cell receptor beta chains listed below, sequenced in a study of blood T cell repertoires in COVID-19. Repertoires were generated with immunoSEQ multiplex PCR, while TCRdb's copy carries only in-frame clones and drops some. The sample lists about 360,000 clones; approximately 86% were seen once. Input material: PBMCs or T cells enriched from blood (not recorded which). These receptors all stem from a woman between 40 and 55 years old with acute COVID-19.

This clone was found once. This chain uses TRBV5-8 with TRBJ2-3; D unclear. The V end was cut by 0 bases, the J end by 8 bases, with 7 bases between. The CDR3 is 12 amino acids. CDR1 SGHTS and CDR2 YDEGEE come from the germline V gene. CDR3 DNA: TGTGCCAGCAGCTTGGAGCTTCGTACGCAGTATTTT. Its protein is CASSLELRTQYF.

The V and J genes are TRBV7-9 and TRBJ1-4; possibly TRBD1 for D (5 bases). This CDR3 contains 14 residues. CDR1 and CDR2 from the germline V gene are SEHNR and FQNEAQ (reference sequence). Between the trimmed V and J ends, which lost 2 bases and 8 bases, there was a span of 12 bases. The CDR3 coding sequence is TGTGCCAGCAGCTTAAGGGGATCCGCGGAAAAACTGTTTTTT. This codes for CASSLRGSAEKLFF.

The CDR3 DNA reads as TGCAGTGTTGAACAGGGCTACGAGCAGTACTTC. The encoded protein is CSVEQGYEQYF. The rearrangement uses TRBV20-1 and TRBJ2-7, with a possible D match to TRBD1 (6 bases). Germline V gene sequence: CDR1 DFQATT, CDR2 SNEGSKA (reference sequence). The V end lost 7 bases, the J end lost 3 bases, and 10 bases lay between the germline ends. The CDR3 has 11 residues.

The rearrangement joins TRBV3-1 (or the pseudogene TRBV3-2) to TRBJ2-7; D possibly corresponds to TRBD2 (6 bases). This CDR3 contains 11 residues. CDR1 and CDR2 from the germline V gene are LGHDT and YNNKEL (reference sequence). Trimming shortened V by 5 bases and J by 6 bases, and 8 bases separated the two germline ends. The CDR3 nucleotides are TGTGCCAGCAGCAGAGCGGGCGAGCAGTACTTC. Translation: CASSRAGEQYF.

The chain couples TRBV11-2 to TRBJ1-3; D unresolved. Per the germline V gene, CDR1 is SGHAT and CDR2 is FQNNGV. Deletions cut 5 bases from V and 2 bases from J, with 10 bases between. The CDR3 spans 14 residues. The CDR3 DNA follows: TGTGCCAGCAGCCCAATTACTACTGGAAACACCATATATTTT. This translates into CASSPITTGNTIYF.

The rearrangement joins TRBV30 to TRBJ2-3, with TRBD2 identical over 8 bases. CDR3 length equals 16 residues. Per germline, CDR1 GTSNPN and CDR2 SVGIG (reference sequence). V lost 0 bases, J lost 2 bases, and 7 bases stayed unmatched. The CDR3: CAWSVPRRGDTDTQYF. DNA for the CDR3: TGTGCCTGGAGTGTACCCCGGCGGGGGGACACAGATACGCAGTATTTT.

V and J are TRBV7-2 and TRBJ1-4, with 9 bases lining up with TRBD1. J gave up 8 bases and V 2 bases, and 6 bases lay outside the gene matches. From germline, CDR1 is SGHTA and CDR2 FQGNSA. CDR3 size: 15 residues. The chain's CDR3 is CASSLRGTGFEKLFF. CDR3 DNA: TGTGCCAGCAGCTTAAGGGGGACAGGGTTCGAAAAACTGTTTTTT.

J is TRBJ1-6 and V is TRBV5-1; a possible D gene is TRBD1 (6 bases). The V end was cut by 1 base, the J end by 6 bases, with 17 bases between. The germline CDR1 and CDR2 sequences are SGHRS and YFSETQ. This CDR3 is 17 amino acids long. CDR3 coding DNA: TGCGCCAGCAGCTTGTCGGGAAGGACAGCCCTTAATTCACCCCTCCACTTT. This translates into CASSLSGRTALNSPLHF.

This clone turned up a few times. The chain carries TRBV11-2 and TRBJ2-7, with 7 positions matching TRBD1. The germline gives CDR1 SGHAT, CDR2 FQNNGV. The V segment lost 3 bases and the J segment 3 bases; nucleotides outside the gene matches: 11. This CDR3 has 16 residues. CDR3 sequence: CASSFSGPSGGYEQYF. The CDR3 bases are TGTGCCAGCAGCTTTTCGGGACCGTCAGGGGGCTACGAGCAGTACTTC.

This rearrangement joins TRBV30 to TRBJ1-6; D remains ambiguous. Between the trimmed V and J ends, which lost 0 bases and 6 bases, there was a span of 12 bases. Germline-derived CDR1 and CDR2 are GTSNPN and SVGIG (reference sequence). This CDR3 contains 15 residues. CDR3 amino acids: CAWSVQRPGNSPLHF. In nucleotides, the CDR3 is TGTGCCTGGAGTGTACAACGACCGGGTAATTCACCCCTCCACTTT.

The V and J genes are TRBV19 and TRBJ2-3; the match to TRBD1 covers 8 bases. V lost 4 bases, J lost 3 bases, and 3 bases stayed unmatched. Per germline, CDR1 LNHDA and CDR2 SQIVND (reference sequence). The CDR3 sequence is 14 residues long. The CDR3 region has the DNA TGTGCCAGTAGTAGTGGACAGGGTACAGATACGCAGTATTTT. This sequence encodes CASSSGQGTDTQYF.

J is TRBJ1-1 and V is TRBV11-2; D is possibly TRBD1 (5 bases). V was trimmed by 3 bases and J by 1 base, leaving 12 bases between them. The germline gives CDR1 SGHAT, CDR2 FQNNGV. The CDR3 loop spans 15 amino acids. DNA for the CDR3: TGTGCCAGCAGCTTGGAGGGACGGACGAACACTGAAGCTTTCTTT. It is translated as CASSLEGRTNTEAFF.